This T cell receptor beta chain is drawn from a study of graft-versus-host responses after intestinal transplantation. Overall study: Recipients across the board were started on anti-thymocyte globulin induction, then kept on tacrolimus and steroids for about three years.

About this clone: Antigen: not known.

Method: immunoSEQ multiplex PCR; TCRdb's copy keeps in-frame clones and lacks some. In the table there are some 70,000 clones, 87% of which are singletons. This TCR was recovered from a human donor who was the organ donor for an intestinal transplant. The source was unstimulated CD8+ T cells sorted from spleen or lymph node cells, collected before transplant.

In DNA form, the CDR3 reads TGTGCCAGCAGTTTAGGCGGGGGGGGCACCGGGGAGCTGTTTTTT. Translated, it gives CASSLGGGGTGELFF. J is TRBJ2-2 and V is TRBV28, with TRBD2 identical over 9 bases. Germline V lookup: CDR1 MDHEN, CDR2 SYDVKM. Losses at the gene ends were 2 bases for V and 4 bases for J; bases not matched to a gene: 2. This CDR3 has 15 residues.